This is a list of T cell receptor beta chains from one sample in a study of blood T cell repertoires in COVID-19. TCRdb's copy holds only in-frame clones and misses some; the assay was immunoSEQ multiplex PCR. The sample yields roughly 120,000 clones, around 89% seen once. The sample taken for sequencing was peripheral blood. These receptor sequences come from a woman aged 55-69 years with COVID-19, enrolled during active disease. Both conserved end residues are part of each CDR3. Fields, in order: V gene, D gene, clone size, CDR3 length, J gene, CDR3 DNA, CDR3 protein. D genes are given only for firm matches. Some rows have no size entry. The others give once, few or many, or a class for an expanded clone.

v_call: TRBV11-3; d_call: NA; clone_size: NA; cdr3_length: 14; j_call: TRBJ2-3; cdr3_nt: TGTGCCAGCAGCTTAAGCGGGCTCACAGATACGCAGTATTTT; cdr3_aa: CASSLSGLTDTQYF
v_call: TRBV29-1; d_call: TRBD1; clone_size: once; cdr3_length: 11; j_call: TRBJ1-2; cdr3_nt: TGCAGCGCCCAGACAGGGAACGGCTACACCTTC; cdr3_aa: CSAQTGNGYTF
v_call: TRBV4-2; d_call: NA; clone_size: once; cdr3_length: 15; j_call: TRBJ1-2; cdr3_nt: TGTGCCAGCAGCCAAGATCCAGGGTCGAACTATGGCTACACCTTC; cdr3_aa: CASSQDPGSNYGYTF
v_call: TRBV5-1; d_call: TRBD1; clone_size: NA; cdr3_length: 13; j_call: TRBJ1-2; cdr3_nt: TGCGCCAGCAGCTCCGGACAGGGCGTAGGCTACACCTTC; cdr3_aa: CASSSGQGVGYTF
v_call: TRBV19; d_call: TRBD1; clone_size: few; cdr3_length: 15; j_call: TRBJ2-7; cdr3_nt: TGTGCCAGTAGTCAGATGAACAGGGGGCCCAACGAGCAGTACTTC; cdr3_aa: CASSQMNRGPNEQYF
v_call: TRBV14; d_call: TRBD2; clone_size: NA; cdr3_length: 14; j_call: TRBJ2-5; cdr3_nt: TGTGCCAGCAGCCCACTAGCGGCAAGGGGGACCCAGTACTTC; cdr3_aa: CASSPLAARGTQYF
v_call: TRBV11-3; d_call: NA; clone_size: NA; cdr3_length: 15; j_call: TRBJ2-5; cdr3_nt: TGTGCCAGCAGCTTAGGAGGGAACCCCCAAGAGACCCAGTACTTC; cdr3_aa: CASSLGGNPQETQYF
v_call: TRBV11-2; d_call: NA; clone_size: NA; cdr3_length: 16; j_call: TRBJ2-3; cdr3_nt: TGTGCCAGCAGCCCCATTTCCGGGGGGCGAACAGATACGCAGTATTTT; cdr3_aa: CASSPISGGRTDTQYF
v_call: TRBV5-1; d_call: TRBD2; clone_size: NA; cdr3_length: 15; j_call: TRBJ2-3; cdr3_nt: TGCGCCAGCGCTCCGATGGGACTAGCGGGGGATACGCAGTATTTT; cdr3_aa: CASAPMGLAGDTQYF
v_call: TRBV7-3; d_call: NA; clone_size: NA; cdr3_length: 14; j_call: TRBJ2-3; cdr3_nt: TGTGCCAGCAGCTTAACCGACCCTAGCAATACGCAGTATTTT; cdr3_aa: CASSLTDPSNTQYF
v_call: TRBV19; d_call: TRBD2; clone_size: NA; cdr3_length: 15; j_call: TRBJ2-1; cdr3_nt: TGTGCCAGTAGTGATCATAGCGGGGGGGACAATGAGCAGTTCTTC; cdr3_aa: CASSDHSGGDNEQFF
v_call: TRBV7-9; d_call: NA; clone_size: NA; cdr3_length: 14; j_call: TRBJ2-7; cdr3_nt: TGTGCCAGCAGAGGGAGTTTACGACCCTACGAGCAGTACTTC; cdr3_aa: CASRGSLRPYEQYF
v_call: TRBV3-1/TRBV3-2; d_call: NA; clone_size: NA; cdr3_length: 16; j_call: TRBJ1-6; cdr3_nt: TGTGCCAGCAGCCAAGAGGCACCACCCAGCGGGTCACCCCTCCACTTT; cdr3_aa: CASSQEAPPSGSPLHF
v_call: TRBV29-1; d_call: NA; clone_size: NA; cdr3_length: 14; j_call: TRBJ1-1; cdr3_nt: TGCAGCGCCACCAGGACAGTCATGAACACTGAAGCTTTCTTT; cdr3_aa: CSATRTVMNTEAFF
v_call: TRBV4-1; d_call: NA; clone_size: NA; cdr3_length: 15; j_call: TRBJ1-2; cdr3_nt: TGCGCCAGCAGCCAACCCAGGCGGCAGGGGCATGGCTACACCTTC; cdr3_aa: CASSQPRRQGHGYTF
v_call: TRBV3-1/TRBV3-2; d_call: TRBD1; clone_size: NA; cdr3_length: 15; j_call: TRBJ1-1; cdr3_nt: TGTGCCAGCAGCCAAGTAGACAGGGTGGACACTGAAGCTTTCTTT; cdr3_aa: CASSQVDRVDTEAFF
v_call: TRBV5-1; d_call: NA; clone_size: NA; cdr3_length: 14; j_call: TRBJ1-1; cdr3_nt: TGCGCCAGCAGCACAGCAGGGGAGAACACTGAAGCTTTCTTT; cdr3_aa: CASSTAGENTEAFF
v_call: TRBV7-2; d_call: NA; clone_size: NA; cdr3_length: 14; j_call: TRBJ2-4; cdr3_nt: TGTGCCAGCAGCTTAGACGGAGGGAAAAACATTCAGTACTTC; cdr3_aa: CASSLDGGKNIQYF
v_call: TRBV4-3; d_call: NA; clone_size: NA; cdr3_length: 17; j_call: TRBJ2-2; cdr3_nt: TGCGCCAGCAGCCAACCTAGTGGCCGCTCAGACACCGGGGAGCTGTTTTTT; cdr3_aa: CASSQPSGRSDTGELFF
v_call: TRBV19; d_call: NA; clone_size: NA; cdr3_length: 12; j_call: TRBJ1-5; cdr3_nt: TGTGCCAGTACAGGGTTAAATCAGCCCCAGCATTTT; cdr3_aa: CASTGLNQPQHF
v_call: TRBV13; d_call: TRBD1; clone_size: NA; cdr3_length: 15; j_call: TRBJ2-5; cdr3_nt: TGTGCCAGCAGCCTGGGACAGGGGGCGGACGAGACCCAGTACTTC; cdr3_aa: CASSLGQGADETQYF
v_call: TRBV4-2; d_call: TRBD1; clone_size: NA; cdr3_length: 15; j_call: TRBJ1-5; cdr3_nt: TGTGCCAGCAGCCCCGAGGGACAGGGGTCTCAGCCCCAGCATTTT; cdr3_aa: CASSPEGQGSQPQHF
v_call: TRBV6-5; d_call: NA; clone_size: NA; cdr3_length: 15; j_call: TRBJ1-2; cdr3_nt: TGTGCCAGCAGTTACTTGGACAGCGCAAACTATGGCTACACCTTC; cdr3_aa: CASSYLDSANYGYTF
v_call: TRBV3-1/TRBV3-2; d_call: NA; clone_size: NA; cdr3_length: 18; j_call: TRBJ1-6; cdr3_nt: TGTGCCAGCAGCCAAGCAGGGACAAGGAGCTCCTATAATTCACCCCTCCACTTT; cdr3_aa: CASSQAGTRSSYNSPLHF
v_call: TRBV7-9; d_call: TRBD1; clone_size: NA; cdr3_length: 14; j_call: TRBJ1-2; cdr3_nt: TGTGCCAGCAGCTTAGTTGGACAGGGGGTTGGCTACACCTTC; cdr3_aa: CASSLVGQGVGYTF
v_call: TRBV7-9; d_call: TRBD1; clone_size: few; cdr3_length: 17; j_call: TRBJ1-5; cdr3_nt: TGTGCCAGCAGCTTAGTCGGGACAGGTTATAGCAATCAGCCCCAGCATTTT; cdr3_aa: CASSLVGTGYSNQPQHF
v_call: TRBV6-5; d_call: NA; clone_size: NA; cdr3_length: 14; j_call: TRBJ1-1; cdr3_nt: TGTGCCAGCAGCCCGGGAGCCATGAACACTGAAGCTTTCTTT; cdr3_aa: CASSPGAMNTEAFF
v_call: TRBV6-6; d_call: NA; clone_size: few; cdr3_length: 13; j_call: TRBJ1-2; cdr3_nt: TGTGCCAGCAGTTACGGGGACACCTATGGCTACACCTTC; cdr3_aa: CASSYGDTYGYTF
v_call: TRBV5-8; d_call: NA; clone_size: few; cdr3_length: 13; j_call: TRBJ1-2; cdr3_nt: TGTGCCAGCAGCTTTCGTCCTACGGATGGCTACACCTTC; cdr3_aa: CASSFRPTDGYTF
v_call: TRBV29-1; d_call: NA; clone_size: NA; cdr3_length: 13; j_call: TRBJ1-6; cdr3_nt: TGCAGCGTGGGGGAGGGGCGGGATTCACCCCTCCACTTT; cdr3_aa: CSVGEGRDSPLHF
v_call: TRBV5-6; d_call: TRBD1; clone_size: few; cdr3_length: 12; j_call: TRBJ1-2; cdr3_nt: TGTGCCAGCAGCTACAACAGGGGTGGCTACACCTTC; cdr3_aa: CASSYNRGGYTF
v_call: TRBV5-4; d_call: TRBD1; clone_size: NA; cdr3_length: 15; j_call: TRBJ1-5; cdr3_nt: TGTGCCAGCAGCTTGGATCAGGGGGTCGCTCAGCCCCAGCATTTT; cdr3_aa: CASSLDQGVAQPQHF
v_call: TRBV4-3; d_call: TRBD2; clone_size: NA; cdr3_length: 14; j_call: TRBJ2-4; cdr3_nt: TGCGCCAGCAGCCAAGAAACAGCGGGGGGGATTCAGTACTTC; cdr3_aa: CASSQETAGGIQYF
v_call: TRBV9; d_call: TRBD1; clone_size: NA; cdr3_length: 15; j_call: TRBJ2-2; cdr3_nt: TGTGCCAGCAGCGGACGGACAGGGGGAACCGGGGAGCTGTTTTTT; cdr3_aa: CASSGRTGGTGELFF
v_call: TRBV18; d_call: TRBD1; clone_size: NA; cdr3_length: 15; j_call: TRBJ1-2; cdr3_nt: TGTGCCAGCTCATCAAACGGACAGGCGAACTATGGCTACACCTTC; cdr3_aa: CASSSNGQANYGYTF
v_call: TRBV4-2; d_call: TRBD2; clone_size: few; cdr3_length: 17; j_call: TRBJ2-5; cdr3_nt: TGTGCCAGCAGCCCCCGGGCTAGCGGGGGGTACCAAGAGACCCAGTACTTC; cdr3_aa: CASSPRASGGYQETQYF
v_call: TRBV5-1; d_call: TRBD1; clone_size: NA; cdr3_length: 17; j_call: TRBJ2-3; cdr3_nt: TGCGCCAGCAGCGCCGGGACAGTCGCTTCTAGCACAGATACGCAGTATTTT; cdr3_aa: CASSAGTVASSTDTQYF
v_call: TRBV21-1; d_call: NA; clone_size: once; cdr3_length: 17; j_call: TRBJ1-3; cdr3_nt: TGTGCCAGCAGCAAAGGGGGGGGCGCAAGCTCTGGAAACACCATATATTTT; cdr3_aa: CASSKGGGASSGNTIYF
v_call: TRBV27; d_call: NA; clone_size: once; cdr3_length: 14; j_call: TRBJ2-2; cdr3_nt: TGTGCCAGCAGTTGGGGACAGAACACCGGGGAGCTGTTTTTT; cdr3_aa: CASSWGQNTGELFF
v_call: TRBV19; d_call: TRBD2; clone_size: NA; cdr3_length: 17; j_call: TRBJ2-4; cdr3_nt: TGTGCCAGTAGCCCAAAGGAGCGGGGTTGGGCCAAAAACATTCAGTACTTC; cdr3_aa: CASSPKERGWAKNIQYF
v_call: TRBV4-1; d_call: NA; clone_size: NA; cdr3_length: 13; j_call: TRBJ2-7; cdr3_nt: TGCGCCAGCAGCCAAGATGAGGGGGTCGAGCAGTACTTC; cdr3_aa: CASSQDEGVEQYF
v_call: TRBV29-1; d_call: NA; clone_size: NA; cdr3_length: 12; j_call: TRBJ2-2; cdr3_nt: TGCAGCGTTGAAGGGAGAACCGGGGAGCTGTTTTTT; cdr3_aa: CSVEGRTGELFF
v_call: TRBV6-6; d_call: NA; clone_size: few; cdr3_length: 12; j_call: TRBJ1-2; cdr3_nt: TGTGCCAGCACGACGGGAAACTATGGCTACACCTTC; cdr3_aa: CASTTGNYGYTF
v_call: TRBV5-5; d_call: NA; clone_size: few; cdr3_length: 15; j_call: TRBJ1-5; cdr3_nt: TGTGCCAGCAGCCCGGACGGTTGGGAGAATCAGCCCCAGCATTTT; cdr3_aa: CASSPDGWENQPQHF
v_call: TRBV2; d_call: NA; clone_size: NA; cdr3_length: 12; j_call: TRBJ1-5; cdr3_nt: TGTGCCAGCGCAGGGTTTAATCAGCCCCAGCATTTT; cdr3_aa: CASAGFNQPQHF
v_call: TRBV6-5; d_call: NA; clone_size: NA; cdr3_length: 14; j_call: TRBJ1-6; cdr3_nt: TGTGCCAGCAGTACAGGTAGTGGTTATTCACCCCTCCACTTT; cdr3_aa: CASSTGSGYSPLHF
v_call: TRBV6-2/TRBV6-3; d_call: NA; clone_size: NA; cdr3_length: 12; j_call: TRBJ1-1; cdr3_nt: TGTGCCAGCAGTCGAAGTCGGACTGAAGCTTTCTTT; cdr3_aa: CASSRSRTEAFF
v_call: TRBV5-1; d_call: TRBD2; clone_size: NA; cdr3_length: 15; j_call: TRBJ2-3; cdr3_nt: TGCGCCAGCAGCTCACTAGCGGAATTCACAGATACGCAGTATTTT; cdr3_aa: CASSSLAEFTDTQYF
v_call: TRBV29-1; d_call: TRBD1; clone_size: NA; cdr3_length: 14; j_call: TRBJ1-2; cdr3_nt: TGCAGCGTCCGGGACAGGGGGGGGTATTATGGCTACACCTTC; cdr3_aa: CSVRDRGGYYGYTF
v_call: TRBV27; d_call: NA; clone_size: NA; cdr3_length: 16; j_call: TRBJ1-4; cdr3_nt: TGTGCCAGCAGTGCACCCCAGGGGAAAGTTGGTGAAAAACTGTTTTTT; cdr3_aa: CASSAPQGKVGEKLFF
v_call: TRBV9; d_call: NA; clone_size: NA; cdr3_length: 14; j_call: TRBJ1-4; cdr3_nt: TGTGCCAGCAGCCCGGGGACAACTAATGAAAAACTGTTTTTT; cdr3_aa: CASSPGTTNEKLFF
v_call: TRBV9; d_call: TRBD1; clone_size: NA; cdr3_length: 17; j_call: TRBJ1-2; cdr3_nt: TGTGCCAGCAGCGTATGGGACAGGGGGGTTCCCAACTATGGCTACACCTTC; cdr3_aa: CASSVWDRGVPNYGYTF
v_call: TRBV6-2/TRBV6-3; d_call: TRBD1; clone_size: NA; cdr3_length: 15; j_call: TRBJ1-6; cdr3_nt: TGTGCCAGCAGTTACTCCGGGACAGGGAGTTCACCCCTCCACTTT; cdr3_aa: CASSYSGTGSSPLHF
v_call: TRBV5-4; d_call: TRBD1; clone_size: NA; cdr3_length: 15; j_call: TRBJ1-3; cdr3_nt: TGTGCCAGCAGTCGGGACAGGGTCCCTGGAAACACCATATATTTT; cdr3_aa: CASSRDRVPGNTIYF
v_call: TRBV13; d_call: NA; clone_size: NA; cdr3_length: 14; j_call: TRBJ2-4; cdr3_nt: TGTGCCAGCAGCTTAGGGGGCATTGAAAACATTCAGTACTTC; cdr3_aa: CASSLGGIENIQYF
v_call: TRBV7-6; d_call: TRBD2; clone_size: NA; cdr3_length: 12; j_call: TRBJ2-1; cdr3_nt: TGTGCCAGCAGCCTCCCCGCGGGGGGTCAGTTCTTC; cdr3_aa: CASSLPAGGQFF
v_call: TRBV7-9; d_call: TRBD2; clone_size: NA; cdr3_length: 16; j_call: TRBJ2-5; cdr3_nt: TGTGCCAGCAGCTATCCTAGCGGGGCAGGAAGAGAGACCCAGTACTTC; cdr3_aa: CASSYPSGAGRETQYF
v_call: TRBV14; d_call: NA; clone_size: NA; cdr3_length: 15; j_call: TRBJ2-7; cdr3_nt: TGTGCCAGCAGCGTCTCCAGGGGACCGTCCTACGAGCAGTACTTC; cdr3_aa: CASSVSRGPSYEQYF